This T cell receptor beta chain was observed in a study of regulatory T cells in long-lasting Graves disease. The CDR3 runs to 14 residues. Germline lookup yields CDR1 SEHNR and CDR2 FQNEAQ (reference sequence). V was pared by 1 base and J by 4 bases, with 7 bases between. Time point reported: newly diagnosed GD, antithyroid drugs for less than 3 months. From PBMCs, RNA was extracted and then used to make the TCR library. Approximately 9.6 milliliters of peripheral blood were drawn into EDTA tubes. This clonotype showed up many times. Library construction for TCR beta used iRepertoire HTBI primers and Arm-PCR of CDR3 regions. Using its own MiXCR run on the multiplex PCR reads, TCRdb lists one record per CDR3 protein. The table lists fewer than 650,000 distinct CDR3 sequences, roughly 16% of them singletons. This sample was also put to use in a study of T cells in Graves' hyperthyroidism and ophthalmopathy.

The source is a woman in her 30s with Graves disease. The chain links TRBV7-9 to TRBJ1-4; D remains ambiguous. The sequenced sample was peripheral blood mononuclear cells (PBMCs), obtained at new diagnosis, from a patient treated with antithyroid drugs. DNA for the CDR3: TGTGCCAGCAGCTTAGGGGAATTTAATGAAAAACTGTTTTTT. This codes for CASSLGEFNEKLFF.